The rows below give T cell receptor beta chains drawn from one sample of a study of CD8 T cells in ankylosing spondylitis. TCRdb re-derived calls from the 5' RACE reads in MiXCR, one entry per CDR3 protein. The table records over 400,000 distinct CDR3 sequences, 20% to 30% of them present only once. The sequencing sample was made of blood, either unsorted or a sorted T cell fraction (not recorded which). The receptors stem from a male donor with ankylosing spondylitis. Each CDR3 is given with its conserved first and last residue. The order of the fields is V gene, clone size, D gene, CDR3 length, J gene, CDR3 protein, CDR3 DNA. A D gene is named only where the DNA matches it firmly. Only part of the rows carry a size: once, few, many, or a class if the clone is expanded.

>TRBV27|many|-|14|TRBJ1-1
CASSSGAAGTEAFF
TGTGCCAGCAGTTCGGGGGCAGCAGGCACTGAAGCTTTCTTT
>TRBV2|-|-|14|TRBJ1-5
CASSGQAQGQPQHF
TGTGCCAGCAGTGGACAGGCACAGGGTCAGCCCCAGCATTTT
>TRBV7-9|few|-|16|TRBJ2-1
CASSHSILHSYNEQFF
TGTGCCAGCAGCCATTCCATACTACACTCCTACAATGAGCAGTTCTTC
>TRBV29-1|-|-|13|TRBJ1-1
CSAGGRGGTEAFF
TGCAGCGCCGGAGGCAGGGGAGGCACTGAAGCTTTCTTT
>TRBV20-1|-|-|13|TRBJ2-2
CSAREGKTGELFF
TGCAGTGCTAGAGAGGGGAAGACCGGGGAGCTGTTTTTT
>TRBV10-3|-|TRBD2|16|TRBJ2-1
CAINAHPGTSEGEQFF
TGTGCCATCAATGCCCACCCCGGGACTAGCGAAGGTGAGCAGTTCTTC
>TRBV5-5|-|TRBD1|14|TRBJ1-6
CASSFRDSHSPLHF
TGTGCCAGCAGCTTTCGGGACAGCCATTCACCCCTCCACTTT
>TRBV5-1|many|-|15|TRBJ2-1
CASSWAPALGNEQFF
TGCGCCAGCAGCTGGGCCCCTGCGTTGGGGAATGAGCAGTTCTTC
>TRBV6-1|-|TRBD1|13|TRBJ1-2
CASSTITGAGYTF
TGTGCCAGCAGCACAATCACAGGGGCTGGCTACACCTTC
>TRBV20-1|-|TRBD2|17|TRBJ2-1
CSAGTGTSGSSYNEQFF
TGCAGTGCTGGGACCGGGACTAGCGGGAGCTCCTACAATGAGCAGTTCTTC
>TRBV7-9|few|-|14|TRBJ2-2
CASRPNTNTGELFF
TGTGCCAGCAGACCTAACACCAACACCGGGGAGCTGTTTTTT
>TRBV24-1|few|-|16|TRBJ2-1
CATSDLQPRGYNEQFF
TGTGCCACCAGTGATTTGCAACCCAGGGGCTACAATGAGCAGTTCTTC
>TRBV5-4|-|-|13|TRBJ2-1
CASSIDGYNEQFF
TGTGCCAGCAGCATCGACGGGTACAATGAGCAGTTCTTC
>TRBV5-1|few|-|17|TRBJ2-1
CASSTPNRPGVYNEQFF
TGCGCCAGCAGCACACCAAACAGGCCTGGAGTTTACAATGAGCAGTTCTTC
>TRBV12-3/TRBV12-4|few|-|15|TRBJ1-4
CASSLEGTPASKLFF
TGTGCCAGCAGTTTGGAGGGGACACCAGCTTCAAAACTGTTTTTT
>TRBV12-3/TRBV12-4|few|-|15|TRBJ1-5
CASSLANSPYQPQHF
TGTGCCAGCAGTTTAGCGAATTCCCCGTATCAGCCCCAGCATTTT
>TRBV7-2|many|TRBD1|15|TRBJ1-2
CASSPWTGESSGYTF
TGTGCCAGCAGCCCCTGGACAGGGGAGTCTAGTGGCTACACCTTC
>TRBV10-1|-|-|13|TRBJ1-6
CASSEGGDSPLHF
TGCGCCAGCAGTGAGGGGGGGGATTCACCCCTCCACTTT
>TRBV6-5|-|-|12|TRBJ1-2
CASSYKGYGYTF
TGTGCCAGCAGTTACAAAGGGTATGGCTACACCTTC
>TRBV11-2|-|-|14|TRBJ1-5
CASSLVAVNQPQHF
TGTGCCAGCAGCTTAGTTGCAGTAAATCAGCCCCAGCATTTT
>TRBV20-1|-|TRBD2|15|TRBJ2-1
CSASRTSGSYNEQFF
TGCAGTGCTAGTAGGACTAGCGGCTCCTACAATGAGCAGTTCTTC
>TRBV20-1|many|TRBD2|15|TRBJ2-3
CSVRSRTSGTDTQYF
TGCAGTGTCCGTTCAAGGACTAGCGGCACAGATACGCAGTATTTT
>TRBV27|-|TRBD1|14|TRBJ1-1
CASTRTGMNTEAFF
TGTGCCAGCACACGGACAGGGATGAACACTGAAGCTTTCTTT
>TRBV30|-|TRBD2|14|TRBJ2-1
CAWRVAGGPVEQFF
TGTGCCTGGAGGGTAGCGGGAGGGCCGGTTGAGCAGTTCTTC
>TRBV20-1|-|-|16|TRBJ2-1
CSARDLRDGSYNEQFF
TGCAGTGCTAGAGATCTAAGGGACGGCTCCTACAATGAGCAGTTCTTC
>TRBV11-2|-|-|15|TRBJ1-5
CASSLSGLSNQPQHF
TGTGCCAGCAGCTTGTCAGGACTTAGCAATCAGCCCCAGCATTTT
>TRBV20-1|-|-|13|TRBJ2-1
CSAREGRYNEQFF
TGCAGTGCTAGGGAGGGCCGGTACAATGAGCAGTTCTTC
>TRBV6-5|few|-|12|TRBJ1-1
CASRLWGGEAFF
TGTGCCAGCAGACTCTGGGGGGGTGAAGCTTTCTTT
>TRBV12-3/TRBV12-4|many|TRBD1|15|TRBJ2-1
CASSLTTGGYNEQFF
TGTGCCAGCAGTTTAACGACAGGGGGGTACAATGAGCAGTTCTTC